The 31 T cell receptor beta chains presented below share a single source sample, sequenced in a study of T-cell reconstitution after alpha-beta-depleted transplantation in children. Preparation of the TCRbeta library was carried out with unique molecular identifiers. From the PCR reads, TCRdb called clonotypes with MiXCR, one entry per CDR3 protein. This sample has 230,000 or so distinct CDR3 sequences, with 12% found just once. Here the sequenced sample was PBMCs from the stem cell graft donor, taken from the stem cell graft. The receptors come from a human donor who donated a stem cell graft to a child with acute lymphoblastic leukemia.

Of note for this clonotype: A much larger clone differs from this one at a single base, so this may be a read error. The chain links TRBV6-5 to TRBJ1-1; no firm D call. The CDR3 totals 15 residues. Germline CDR1 reads MNHEY; CDR2 reads SVGAGI. The CDR3 loop reads CGSSYSSGVGTEAFF. For the CDR3, the DNA is TGTGGCAGCAGTTACTCGAGTGGGGTGGGCACTGAAGCTTTCTTT.

This clonotype occurred many times. The V gene is TRBV6-1, the J gene TRBJ2-1; D is possibly TRBD1 or TRBD2 (5 bases each). V lost 4 bases and J lost 10, with 14 bases in between. There are 13 residues in the CDR3. The germline gives CDR1 MNHNS, CDR2 SASEGT. The CDR3 bases are TGTGCCAGCAGTGTACGAGGGGCGATCGAGCAGTTCTTC. It is translated as CASSVRGAIEQFF.

This clonotype occurred many times. This sequence joins TRBV4-3 and TRBJ2-1; 9 positions agree with TRBD1. V lost 4 bases, J lost 6 bases, and 7 bases stayed unmatched. The germline gives CDR1 LGHNA, CDR2 YSLEER. This CDR3 has 15 amino acids. The CDR3 loop is CASSRPGQGRNEQFF. In nucleotides, the CDR3 is TGCGCCAGCAGCCGACCGGGACAGGGTCGCAATGAGCAGTTCTTC.

V and J are TRBV6-1 and TRBJ2-1; a possible D gene is TRBD2 (5 bases). Per germline, CDR1 MNHNS and CDR2 SASEGT. This CDR3 is built from 13 residues. The CDR3 DNA sequence: TGTGTCTTAGAGAGGGATGGAGATAATGAGCAGTTCTTC. This sequence encodes CVLERDGDNEQFF.

The sample holds many counts of this clonotype. The chain recombines TRBV30 with TRBJ2-2; D might be TRBD1 (5 bases). CDR1 is GTSNPN, CDR2 SVGIG, per germline (reference sequence). This CDR3 region has 15 residues. Trimming stripped 0 bases from V and 7 bases from J, with 15 bases between. The CDR3 loop is CAWSVAQGYSGELFF. The CDR3 DNA reads TGTGCCTGGAGTGTCGCCCAGGGATACAGCGGGGAGCTGTTTTTT.

This clonotype showed up many times. V is TRBV20-1 and J is TRBJ1-5, with 7 bases identical to TRBD1. The CDR3 has 14 amino acids. Germline loops: CDR1 DFQATT, CDR2 SNEGSKA (reference sequence). With 0 bases clipped from V and 5 bases from J, the junction kept 4 bases outside the gene matches. The CDR3 region has the DNA TGCAGTGCTAGAGATACCCAGGGGGATCAGCCCCAGCATTTT. Translating it yields CSARDTQGDQPQHF.

This clonotype appeared many times. The chain is built from TRBV7-2 and TRBJ2-7; D is possibly TRBD1 (6 bases). The CDR3 has 13 amino acids. V dropped 2 bases and J dropped 3 bases, with 8 bases sitting between them. Germline V gene lookup returns CDR1 SGHTA and CDR2 FQGNSA. The CDR3: CASSLNRVYEQYF. The CDR3 nucleotides are TGTGCCAGCAGCTTAAACAGGGTCTACGAGCAGTACTTC.

This clonotype was seen ten or more times. This chain connects TRBV3-1 to TRBJ2-2; 9 nucleotides agree with TRBD2. Trimming at V came to 4 bases and at J to 1 base, leaving 1 base not matched to a gene. The CDR3 totals 15 residues. CDR1 and CDR2 (germline): LGHDT, YNNKEL (reference sequence). CDR3 bases: TGTGCCAGCAGCCGACTAGCGGTGAACACCGGGGAGCTGTTTTTT. This sequence encodes CASSRLAVNTGELFF.

This clonotype was picked up many times. The J gene is TRBJ1-2, the V gene TRBV6-2 or TRBV6-3; 10 nucleotides align to TRBD1. V lost 3 bases, J lost 2 bases, and 6 bases stayed unmatched. There are 16 residues in the CDR3. CDR1 is MNHEY and CDR2 is SVGEGT in the germline V gene. The chain's CDR3 is CASSYPGQGDNYGYTF. The CDR3 coding sequence is TGTGCCAGCAGTTATCCAGGACAGGGGGACAACTATGGCTACACCTTC.

At least ten counts were recorded for this clonotype. This sequence joins TRBV10-3 and TRBJ2-1, with 8 bases fitting TRBD2. CDR1 is ENHRY, CDR2 SYGVKD, per germline. With V trimmed by 1 base and J by 10 bases, 12 bases remained unmatched. The CDR3 contains 16 residues. CDR3 DNA sequence: TGTGCCATCAGTGAGTGGCCAGCGGGAGTTCGGAAGGAGCAGTTCTTC. It yields the protein CAISEWPAGVRKEQFF.

Ten or more counts support this clonotype. This rearrangement joins TRBV10-3 to TRBJ2-7; D gene uncertain. Trimming took 3 bases from V and 4 from J, leaving 10 bases between them. The germline V gene encodes CDR1 ENHRY and CDR2 SYGVKD. This CDR3 has 13 amino acids. CDR3 loop: CAISDRVHYEQYF. The CDR3 region has the DNA TGTGCCATCAGTGACCGGGTACATTACGAGCAGTACTTC.

The table lists this clonotype with many counts. This rearrangement joins TRBV14 to TRBJ2-7; tentatively, D is TRBD1 (6 bases). V was pared by 8 bases and J by 4 bases, with 15 bases between. The CDR3 spans 13 residues. The V gene's germline CDR1 is SGHDN and CDR2 FVKESK. CDR3 amino acids: CASARRGSYEQYF. DNA of the CDR3: TGTGCCAGCGCCCGAAGGGGGTCGTACGAGCAGTACTTC.

The chain has TRBV29-1 and TRBJ1-2, with D hard to call. V was cut by 5 bases and J by 2 bases, with 9 bases left in between. CDR3 size: 12 residues. Germline V gene data show CDR1 as SQVTM and CDR2 as ANQGSEA. CDR3: CSVFSGNYGYTF. The CDR3 region has the DNA TGCAGCGTTTTCAGTGGAAACTATGGCTACACCTTC.

Many counts were recorded for this clonotype. The chain uses TRBV27 and TRBJ2-7, with a weak D call TRBD1 (6 bases). Germline lookup yields CDR1 MNHEY and CDR2 SMNVEV (reference sequence). CDR3 length equals 14 residues. The V gene lost 3 bases and the J gene lost 3 bases, with 12 bases spanning the gap. CDR3 protein: CASSFQGPFYEQYF. In nucleotides, the CDR3 is TGTGCCAGCAGTTTCCAGGGGCCCTTCTACGAGCAGTACTTC.

This clonotype was found many times. The J gene is TRBJ2-3, the V gene TRBV7-6; a weak D match, TRBD2 (6 bases). The V end was cut by 5 bases, the J end by 4 bases, with 19 bases between. This CDR3 is 16 amino acids long. Germline V lookup: CDR1 SGHVS, CDR2 FNYEAQ. DNA for the CDR3: TGTGCCAGCAGCCCTGCTGGGACTGGCAGTCCAGATACGCAGTATTTT. The encoded protein is CASSPAGTGSPDTQYF.

This clonotype was counted ten times or more. The rearrangement uses TRBV14 and TRBJ2-7; no clear D gene. CDR3 size: 13 residues. Germline lookup yields CDR1 SGHDN and CDR2 FVKESK. With 3 bases removed from V and 2 bases from J, the gap between germline ends came to 8 bases. CDR3 bases: TGTGCCAGCAGCCACGAACGGCCCTACGAGCAGTACTTC. This codes for CASSHERPYEQYF.

Turning to this clonotype: This clone may be a read error of a much larger clone one base away. V gene TRBV6-1 combines with J gene TRBJ1-1; D uncertain. The CDR3 consists of 11 residues. V lost 8 bases and J lost 11, with 15 bases in between. Germline values: CDR1 MNHNS, CDR2 SASEGT. The CDR3 spells CASLRDKGAFF. CDR3 DNA sequence: TGTGCCAGCCTACGCGACAAAGGGGCTTTCTTT.

The V and J genes are TRBV28 and TRBJ2-5; D is unclear. The germline gives CDR1 MDHEN, CDR2 SYDVKM. CDR3 length: 16 residues. With 5 bases removed from V and 1 base from J, the gap between germline ends came to 17 bases. CDR3 DNA: TGTGCCAGCAGTCCGCCTCCCCGACGGTTCCAAGAGACCCAGTACTTC. Translation gives CASSPPPRRFQETQYF. Drawing the rest from reference TRBV28 and TRBJ2-5, the complete variable domain is DVKVTQSSRYLVKRTGEKVFLECVQDMDHENMFWYRQDPGLGLRLIYFSYDVKMKEKGDIPEGYSVSREKKERFSLILESASTNQTSMYLCASSPPPRRFQETQYFGPGTRLLVL.

Ten or more counts support this clonotype. The V gene is TRBV6-1, the J gene TRBJ2-2; 7 positions agree with TRBD2. The V gene's germline CDR1 is MNHNS and CDR2 SASEGT. The J segment lost 3 bases and the V segment lost 8 bases, leaving 15 bases of the junction unmatched. The CDR3 is made up of 17 amino acids. The CDR3 protein is CASGQRDIDRYTGELFF. Written as DNA, the CDR3 is TGTGCCAGCGGGCAGCGGGATATAGATAGGTACACCGGGGAGCTGTTTTTT.

The genes are TRBV30 and TRBJ1-5; no firm D call. CDR1 and CDR2 from the germline V gene are GTSNPN and SVGIG (reference sequence). V was cut by 2 bases and J by 7 bases, with 9 bases left in between. CDR3 length equals 12 residues. CDR3 region: CAWSTGRQPQHF. Here the CDR3 DNA reads TGTGCCTGGAGTACTGGACGGCAGCCCCAGCATTTT.

As regards this clonotype: A read error is possible here, since a much larger clone lies one base away. The chain joins TRBV6-4 to TRBJ2-1; D is uncertain. This CDR3 contains 12 residues. Trimming pared 6 bases from V and 8 bases from J, leaving 11 bases between. The germline V gene has CDR1 MRHNA and CDR2 SNTAGT. For the CDR3, the DNA is TGTGCCAGCAGGACATGGTTGGATGAGCAGTTCTTC. Protein product: CASRTWLDEQFF.

This clonotype appeared a few times. This chain joins TRBV12-5 and TRBJ2-6, with a weak D call TRBD1 (6 bases). V was trimmed by 6 bases and J by 3 bases, leaving 21 bases between them. The CDR3 is 18 amino acids. Germline V CDR1 and CDR2: LGHNT, FRNRAP. This CDR3 is CASGFSADGTIGANVLTF. DNA of the CDR3: TGTGCTAGTGGCTTTTCGGCCGACGGGACAATTGGGGCCAACGTCCTGACTTTC. Using reference TRBV12-5 and TRBJ2-6 for the parts outside the CDR3, the full variable domain is DARVTQTPRHKVTEMGQEVTMRCQPILGHNTVFWYRQTMMQGLELLAYFRNRAPLDDSGMPKDRFSAEMPDATLATLKIQPSEPRDSAVYFCASGFSADGTIGANVLTFGAGSRLTVL.

This clonotype has at least ten counts. This rearrangement joins TRBV29-1 to TRBJ2-1; 12 bases align to TRBD2. CDR3 length: 17 residues. Germline CDR1 is SQVTM and CDR2 is ANQGSEA. V shed 6 bases and J 5 bases; nucleotides not matched to a gene: 14. CDR3 DNA: TGCAGCGTCCTACCCGTACTAGCGGGAGGAAGGCACAATGAGCAGTTCTTC. As protein: CSVLPVLAGGRHNEQFF.

This clonotype was observed many times. The rearrangement uses TRBV7-8 and TRBJ2-1, with TRBD2 matching 10 bases. Germline V lookup: CDR1 SGHVS, CDR2 FQNEAQ. The CDR3 totals 20 residues. V shed 5 bases, J shed 0 bases, and the junction held 16 bases outside the gene matches. DNA for the CDR3: TGTGCCAGCAGCCCTTATAGGCTAGCGGGAGCAAGGGGCTCCTACAATGAGCAGTTCTTC. Translating gives CASSPYRLAGARGSYNEQFF.

Only a few counts were recorded for this clonotype. The chain carries TRBV4-2 and TRBJ1-3; 7 nucleotides match TRBD1. The ends lost 0 bases at V and 0 bases at J; junction bases unmatched: 2. This CDR3 has 16 amino acids. Per germline, CDR1 LGHNA and CDR2 YNFKEQ. The CDR3: CASSQEGQSSGNTIYF. In nucleotides, the CDR3 is TGTGCCAGCAGCCAAGAGGGACAGAGCTCTGGAAACACCATATATTTT.

This clonotype was seen at least ten times. The gene calls are TRBV27 and TRBJ2-7, with 7 bases matching TRBD2. Germline V gene lookup returns CDR1 MNHEY and CDR2 SMNVEV (reference sequence). The CDR3 covers 14 residues. The junction had 7 bases not matched to a gene; V was cut back by 6 bases and J by 2 bases. This CDR3 is CASSLRGVAYEQYF. The CDR3 region has the DNA TGTGCCAGCAGCCTCCGGGGGGTCGCCTACGAGCAGTACTTC.

The table lists this clonotype with a count of one. CDR3 in DNA: TGTGCCAGCAGCTCCGGGCCTGCGGGGACCCAGTACTTC. Translated, it gives CASSSGPAGTQYF. The chain couples TRBV5-8 to TRBJ2-5; weak D call: TRBD2 (5 bases). There are 13 residues in the CDR3. Per the germline V gene, CDR1 is SGHTS and CDR2 is YDEGEE. Trimming stripped 3 bases from V and 7 bases from J, with 13 bases between.

The sample holds many counts of this clonotype. CDR3 amino acids: CSAPGEGFSFNTEAFF. CDR3 DNA sequence: TGCAGTGCGCCAGGGGAGGGGTTCAGTTTTAACACTGAAGCTTTCTTT. This chain connects TRBV20-1 to TRBJ1-1; D is possibly TRBD1 (6 bases). This CDR3 has 16 residues. V was clipped by 6 bases and J by 2 bases, with 22 bases between them. Looked up from germline, CDR1 is DFQATT and CDR2 is SNEGSKA (reference sequence).

This clonotype has at least ten counts. V usage is TRBV6-6 and J usage is TRBJ2-3; TRBD1 matches at 7 bases. The CDR3 has 11 amino acids. The germline V gene has CDR1 MNHNY and CDR2 SVGAGI (reference sequence). Germline trimming cut 5 bases from V and 9 bases from J; bases unmatched to any gene: 2. The CDR3, as DNA: TGTGCCAGCAGTCCACAGGGGACGCAGTATTTT. Translation gives CASSPQGTQYF.

In its sample, this clonotype was seen once. This chain connects TRBV7-2 to TRBJ1-4, with 7 bases identical to TRBD1. The CDR3 runs 19 residues. Germline loops: CDR1 SGHTA, CDR2 FQGNSA. Losses at the gene ends were 1 base for V and 2 bases for J; bases not matched to a gene: 13. CDR3 nucleotide sequence: TGTGCCAGCAGCTTAGTTGCAGGGGGATTGAGTTACACTAATGAAAAACTGTTTTTT. Protein product: CASSLVAGGLSYTNEKLFF.

The genes are TRBV28 and TRBJ2-1; the match to TRBD2 covers 9 bases. After removal of 8 bases from V and 6 bases from J, the junction contained 11 bases not matched to a gene. CDR1 is MDHEN and CDR2 is SYDVKM in the germline V gene. The CDR3 is 15 residues long. The CDR3 here is CASFSGSGRINEQFF. The DNA of the CDR3 is TGTGCCAGCTTCTCGGGTAGCGGGAGAATCAATGAGCAGTTCTTC.